This TCR beta chain was documented in a study of OX40 agonist ivuxolimab in advanced cancers. Turning to the overall study: Ivuxolimab was an agonistic, fully human IgG2 monoclonal antibody directed against OX40 (CD134), a costimulatory receptor. The paper covers the monotherapy dose-escalation part of the phase I ivuxolimab trial, which included N ≈ 57 patients. Patients were allowed to have had prior anti-PD-1, anti-PD-L1 or anti-CTLA-4 therapy, and roughly two fifths of the dose-escalation patients had been treated with checkpoint inhibitors. Partial responses occurred in three dose-escalation patients, of whom one had hepatocellular carcinoma and two had cutaneous melanoma. Intravenous ivuxolimab was administered to patients every 2 weeks at six dose levels: 0.01, 0.1, 0.3, 1.5, 3 and 10 mg/kg. The purpose of peripheral TCRbeta sequencing was to test whether ivuxolimab changed TCR sequence diversity and led to clonal T-cell expansion. In the dose-escalation cohort, 70% to 90% of patients were male, and the mean age was 60 years with a range of about 20 to 80. Of the 52 patients in dose escalation, around 19 had hepatocellular carcinoma, some 15 had melanoma, 9 had renal cell carcinoma and 9 had head and neck cancer. What the research found in general, with its limitations: Low levels of normalized T-cell clonal expansion were also shown by some nonresponding patients. After ivuxolimab, more expanded clones were found on average in CD8+ T cells than in CD4+ T cells. In partial responders in the 0.1-3.0 mg/kg groups, normalized peripheral clonal expansion was found to be among the lowest, especially among CD8+ T cells. At doses of 0.1 to 3.0 mg/kg, clonal expansion of both CD4+ and CD8+ blood T cells was observed from baseline to week 6. Which antigens the clonally expanded peripheral T cells were specific for was not determined.

Regarding this clone: Its antigen target is currently unknown. No clone much larger than this one lies a single base away; base qualities are absent.

The trial excluded patients who had a history of autoimmune disease or were on systemic immunosuppression. Peripheral blood for TCR sequencing was collected from all dose cohorts at baseline, on cycle 4 day 1, and on cycle 7 day 1. The samples were taken from a phase I, first-in-human, multicenter, open-label dose-escalation trial of ivuxolimab. Adults with locally advanced or metastatic head and neck squamous cell, hepatocellular, melanoma or renal cell carcinoma were enrolled in the trial. CD4+ and CD8+ T cells were sorted separately from peripheral blood before TCR sequencing. Genomic DNA was isolated from the sorted cells so that the TCRbeta CDR3 region could be sequenced. The immunoSEQ Assay was used to sequence the TCRbeta CDR3 regions. The clones in this table, taken by TCRdb from immuneACCESS, are in-frame only. Not every clone is retained; where verified, under half of the shortfall comes from an unresolved V gene, and the cause of the rest is unknown. In all, the sample holds about 49,000 clones, and around 84% of those were seen once. The biggest ten clones account for 1.6% of the sample.

The germline V gene gives CDR1 as MDHEN and CDR2 as SYDVKM. The CDR3 spans 15 residues, from the cysteine through the phenylalanine. Only CDR3 DNA is held: 45 bases, read in frame from base 1. V ends up 8 bases short and J 3 bases short, with an unmatched junction base count of 12. In this chain, TRBV28 is recombined with TRBJ1-1; a stretch of 7 junction bases matches TRBD1. The input for sequencing was CD4+ or CD8+ T cells sorted from blood, taken in a trial of the OX40 agonist ivuxolimab. The sequence derives from an adult with an advanced solid tumor such as melanoma, head and neck, liver or kidney cancer. The CDR3 protein is CASGMGGGEYTEAFF. The sequenced DNA is TGTGCCAGCGGGATGGGAGGGGGCGAGTACACTGAAGCTTTCTTT. Extended through the reference TRBV28 and TRBJ1-1 proteins, this CDR3 yields the full variable domain: DVKVTQSSRYLVKRTGEKVFLECVQDMDHENMFWYRQDPGLGLRLIYFSYDVKMKEKGDIPEGYSVSREKKERFSLILESASTNQTSMYLCASGMGGGEYTEAFFGQGTRLTVV.